These 25 T cell receptor beta chains share one sample of origin, sequenced in a study of OX40 agonist ivuxolimab in advanced cancers. The assay was immunoSEQ multiplex PCR, and TCRdb's table has in-frame clones only and misses some. The sample comprises around 110,000 clones, approximately 90% of which are singletons, and 0.48% rests with the top ten. Sample: CD4+ or CD8+ T cells sorted from blood, taken in a trial of the OX40 agonist ivuxolimab. The receptors shown here come from an adult with an advanced solid tumor such as melanoma, head and neck, liver or kidney cancer.

This clone is a singleton in its sample. The V and J genes are TRBV28 and TRBJ1-6; 9 nucleotides match TRBD1. Germline V lookup: CDR1 MDHEN, CDR2 SYDVKM. J lost 7 bases, V lost 2 bases, and 6 bases had no gene match. The CDR3 length is 16 residues. The CDR3 here is CASSLTGTGTNSPLHF. The CDR3, as DNA: TGTGCCAGCAGTTTAACGGGGACAGGGACGAATTCACCCCTCCACTTT.

In this sample, this clone turned up once. This rearrangement joins TRBV7-9 to TRBJ2-3, with D unresolved. The CDR3 consists of 14 residues. Germline V gene sequence: CDR1 SEHNR, CDR2 FQNEAQ (reference sequence). Trimming took off 1 base at V and 0 bases at J, with 5 bases between the two ends. The CDR3 sequence: CASSLVESTDTQYF. In DNA, the CDR3 is TGTGCCAGCAGCTTAGTGGAAAGCACAGATACGCAGTATTTT.

The rearrangement uses TRBV4-3 and TRBJ1-6, with D perhaps matching TRBD1 (6 bases). The CDR3 has 17 amino acids. Looked up from germline, CDR1 is LGHNA and CDR2 is YSLEER. V lost 0 bases, J lost 6 bases, and 15 bases lay in between. CDR3 nucleotides: TGCGCCAGCAGCCAAGATTCTAGGGGACAAGGTAATTCACCCCTCCACTTT. Translation: CASSQDSRGQGNSPLHF.

The J gene is TRBJ2-3, the V gene TRBV6-1; perhaps TRBD2 as D (7 bases). V lost 1 base to trimming and J lost 6 bases, with 14 bases between them. The CDR3 spans 15 residues. Germline CDR1 and CDR2: MNHNS and SASEGT. The CDR3 loop is CASSEDRGAGDTQYF. Here the CDR3 DNA reads TGTGCCAGCAGTGAAGACCGGGGGGCGGGGGATACGCAGTATTTT.

The V gene is TRBV6-1, the J gene TRBJ2-7; D not resolved. Trimming cost V 6 bases and J 0 bases, with 12 bases left between them. Germline assignment: CDR1 MNHNS and CDR2 SASEGT. The CDR3 covers 14 residues. CDR3 sequence (DNA): TGTGCCAGCAGGAACGGACGGACCTCCTACGAGCAGTACTTC. Translation: CASRNGRTSYEQYF.

This clone was counted only a few times. This chain connects TRBV4-3 to TRBJ2-2; TRBD2 matches 10 bases. Germline trimming cut 0 bases from V and 3 bases from J; bases unmatched to any gene: 7. Germline V gene data show CDR1 as LGHNA and CDR2 as YSLEER. This CDR3 has 18 residues. DNA of the CDR3: TGCGCCAGCAGCCAAGAACTAAGCGGGGGGGCGTACACCGGGGAGCTGTTTTTT. Protein: CASSQELSGGAYTGELFF.

This chain connects TRBV11-3 to TRBJ2-1; a possible D gene is TRBD1 (6 bases). The CDR3 sequence is 17 residues long. V was clipped by 3 bases and J by 2 bases, with 17 bases between them. Germline V gene sequence: CDR1 SGHNT, CDR2 YENEEA. The CDR3 region has the DNA TGTGCCAGCAGCTTGTCCCGGACAGCGAGAACCTACAATGAGCAGTTCTTC. This sequence encodes CASSLSRTARTYNEQFF.

This clone has only one observation. The chain links TRBV5-5 to TRBJ1-6; D unclear. Trimming removed 0 bases from V and 0 bases from J, with 7 bases in between. Germline lookup yields CDR1 SGHKS and CDR2 YYEKEE (reference sequence). The CDR3 loop spans 16 amino acids. DNA for the CDR3: TGTGCCAGCAGCTTGGGGCCGAGCTCCTATAATTCACCCCTCCACTTT. This gives the protein CASSLGPSSYNSPLHF. Full variable domain (outside the CDR3, taken from reference TRBV5-5 and TRBJ1-6): DAGVTQSPTHLIKTRGQQVTLRCSPISGHKSVSWYQQVLGQGPQFIFQYYEKEERGRGNFPDRFSARQFPNYSSELNVNALLLGDSALYLCASSLGPSSYNSPLHFGNGTRLTVT.

CDR3 residues: CASSSSPILAKNIQYF. The CDR3 nucleotides are TGTGCCAGCAGCTCCTCCCCTATCCTAGCCAAAAACATTCAGTACTTC. The chain has TRBV7-2 and TRBJ2-4; D is undetermined. In germline, CDR1 is SGHTA, CDR2 FQGNSA. Trimming shortened V by 4 bases and J by 0 bases, and 13 bases separated the two germline ends. The CDR3 is made up of 16 amino acids.

The gene calls are TRBV21-1 and TRBJ1-1; no check of the table's D call, TRBD1, against the DNA was made. TRBV21-1 is shown as a pseudogene. This CDR3 comprises 16 residues. CDR3 in DNA: TGTGCCAGCAGCGATCGGGACAGGGGGCTGAACACTGAAGCTTTCTTT. Translated: CASSDRDRGLNTEAFF.

The chain carries TRBV28 and TRBJ1-1; D is undetermined. Germline V gives CDR1 MDHEN, CDR2 SYDVKM. CDR3 length equals 11 residues. V lost 3 bases and J lost 7, with 6 bases in between. The CDR3 coding sequence is TGTGCCAGCAGTTTCTGGGATGAAGCTTTCTTT. Residues: CASSFWDEAFF.

A word on this clone: The same CDR3 can be traced to other DNA sequences in this sample. The V gene is TRBV6-1, the J gene TRBJ1-4; D gene unclear. Germline loops: CDR1 MNHNS, CDR2 SASEGT. Deletions cut 2 bases from V and 11 bases from J, with 15 bases between. This CDR3 has 14 amino acids. CDR3 residues: CASSEQLPDLKLFF. In DNA form, the CDR3 reads TGTGCCAGCAGTGAACAACTACCCGACCTCAAACTGTTTTTT.

In nucleotides, the CDR3 is TGTGCCAGCAGCTTAGCGCGATCCTATAGCAATCAGCCCCAGCATTTT. Encoded protein: CASSLARSYSNQPQHF. This chain connects TRBV7-8 to TRBJ1-5; D call uncertain. The V gene lost 0 bases and the J gene lost 0 bases, with 9 bases spanning the gap. The germline V gene encodes CDR1 SGHVS and CDR2 FQNEAQ. This CDR3 is built from 16 residues.

The gene calls are TRBV10-2 and TRBJ1-6, with D possibly being TRBD1 (5 bases). V was cut by 7 bases and J by 9 bases, with 16 bases left in between. This CDR3 spans 14 amino acids. In germline, CDR1 is WSHSY, CDR2 SAAADI. For the CDR3, the DNA is TGCGCCAGCACAAATCAGGGAGAAATTTCACCCCTCCACTTT. This encodes CASTNQGEISPLHF.

The chain uses TRBV6-5 and TRBJ2-4; tentative D call: TRBD1 (7 bases). Germline V lookup: CDR1 MNHEY, CDR2 SVGAGI. The V end was cut by 8 bases, the J end by 8 bases, with 19 bases between. This CDR3 spans 14 amino acids. The CDR3 sequence is CASSQEGTADIQYF. The CDR3 DNA reads as TGTGCCAGCTCACAGGAGGGGACAGCAGACATTCAGTACTTC.

This chain connects TRBV29-1 to TRBJ2-6; D call uncertain. Per germline, CDR1 SQVTM and CDR2 ANQGSEA. V dropped 6 bases and J dropped 1 base, with 4 bases sitting between them. There are 12 residues in the CDR3. This CDR3 is CSVGSGANVLTF. CDR3 DNA sequence: TGCAGCGTGGGGTCTGGGGCCAACGTCCTGACTTTC. The complete variable domain, with remaining parts taken from reference TRBV29-1 and TRBJ2-6, reads SAVISQKPSRDICQRGTSLTIQCQVDSQVTMMFWYRQQPGQSLTLIATANQGSEATYESGFVIDKFPISRPNLTFSTLTVSNMSPEDSSIYLCSVGSGANVLTFGAGSRLTVL.

The V call is TRBV6-5, the J call TRBJ1-5; D ambiguous. The germline gives CDR1 MNHEY, CDR2 SVGAGI. V was cut by 6 bases and J by 1 base, with 13 bases left in between. CDR3 length equals 15 residues. This CDR3 is CASSRTQDSNQPQHF. The CDR3, as DNA: TGTGCCAGCAGCCGAACTCAGGACAGCAATCAGCCCCAGCATTTT.

The chain couples TRBV29-1 to TRBJ2-3; D unclear. CDR3 length: 13 residues. Germline CDR1 is SQVTM and CDR2 is ANQGSEA. The V and J ends lost 4 bases and 5 bases respectively, with 13 bases between them. This CDR3 is CSVGSGSGDTQYF. CDR3 bases: TGCAGCGTTGGTAGTGGGTCCGGAGATACGCAGTATTTT.

The chain links TRBV28 to TRBJ2-2; possibly TRBD1 or TRBD2 for D (5 bases each). The CDR3 is made up of 13 amino acids. Germline V gives CDR1 MDHEN, CDR2 SYDVKM. V lost 11 bases and J lost 1, with 11 bases in between. The CDR3 loop reads CALGPLNTGELFF. The DNA for the CDR3 is TGTGCCCTGGGACCCCTGAACACCGGGGAGCTGTTTTTT.

The V gene is TRBV18, the J gene TRBJ2-3, with TRBD1 matching 7 bases. The CDR3 has 15 residues. Germline assignment: CDR1 KGHSH and CDR2 LQKENI. Unmatched junction bases numbered 4, after V lost 1 base and J lost 3 bases. CDR3: CASSPQGAGTDTQYF. As DNA, the CDR3 is TGTGCCAGCTCACCACAGGGGGCAGGTACAGATACGCAGTATTTT.

This clone appeared many times. The J gene is TRBJ1-2, the V gene TRBV5-6; TRBD1 matches at 9 bases. V lost 4 bases to trimming and J lost 7 bases; unmatched junction nucleotides: 11. Per the germline V gene, CDR1 is SGHDT and CDR2 is YYEEEE. The CDR3 extends over 15 amino acids. CDR3 nucleotides: TGTGCCAGCAGCGTCACCGGGACAGGGATTAGTGGCTACACCTTC. It is translated as CASSVTGTGISGYTF.

The chain is built from TRBV7-9 and TRBJ2-2, with TRBD2 as a possible D gene (5 bases). Germline-derived CDR1 and CDR2 are SEHNR and FQNEAQ (reference sequence). CDR3 length equals 15 residues. V was clipped by 1 base and J by 4 bases, with 10 bases between them. CDR3 DNA sequence: TGTGCCAGCAGCTTAGGTGCTACTAGCACCGGGGAGCTGTTTTTT. It translates to CASSLGATSTGELFF.

This clone was seen only a few times. In nucleotides, the CDR3 is TGCGCCAGCAGCCCCTTGCTGGGAAACATTCAGTACTTC. This codes for CASSPLLGNIQYF. The chain joins TRBV4-1 to TRBJ2-4; D is uncertain. Germline CDR1 reads MGHRA; CDR2 reads YSYEKL. The length of the CDR3 is 13 residues. V was clipped by 4 bases and J by 6 bases, with 10 bases between them.

The chain uses TRBV28 and TRBJ2-5; D perhaps matches TRBD2 (5 bases). V shed 4 bases and J shed 5 bases, with 8 bases lying between them. The CDR3 is made up of 12 amino acids. Germline V gene sequence: CDR1 MDHEN, CDR2 SYDVKM. In DNA, the CDR3 is TGTGCCAGCAGTTCTAGCTTGGAGACCCAGTACTTC. The encoded protein is CASSSSLETQYF.

The gene calls are TRBV4-2 and TRBJ2-1; 8 positions agree with TRBD2. The trim removed 0 bases at V and 9 bases at J, leaving 16 bases unmatched. The CDR3 totals 18 residues. Germline-derived CDR1 and CDR2 are LGHNA and YNFKEQ. CDR3 protein: CASSQETRGRGAIFEQFF. DNA of the CDR3: TGTGCCAGCAGCCAAGAAACTCGAGGGCGGGGGGCAATATTTGAGCAGTTCTTC.